Below, 31 T cell receptor beta chains from the same sample are listed, as sequenced in a study of CD8+ T cells in alopecia areata. As for treatment: oral pan-JAK inhibitor, 5-10 mg twice daily. Isolated RNA was reverse transcribed into cDNA used as the sequencing template. Repertoires were generated with immunoSEQ multiplex PCR, while TCRdb's copy carries only in-frame clones and drops some. The sample has about 210,000 clones; less than 65% are singletons. Source: CD4+ T cells sorted from blood, taken at week 4, from a patient treated with tofacitinib. The receptors originated from a human donor with alopecia areata.

CDR3 bases: TGTGCCAGCTTTTCGGGGTATGGCTACACCTTC. It translates to CASFSGYGYTF. This chain uses TRBV28 with TRBJ1-2; D remains unclear. V was trimmed by 8 bases and J by 5 bases, leaving 9 bases between them. The CDR3 length is 11 residues. Per the germline V gene, CDR1 is MDHEN and CDR2 is SYDVKM.

The count of this clone is one. CDR3 amino acids: CASSAGQGGSPLHF. The CDR3 nucleotides are TGTGCCAGCAGCGCCGGACAGGGAGGTTCACCCCTCCACTTT. The rearrangement links TRBV9 to TRBJ1-6; 8 bases fit TRBD1. The trim removed 3 bases at V and 9 bases at J, leaving 5 bases unmatched. The length of the CDR3 is 14 residues. Looked up from germline, CDR1 is SGDLS and CDR2 is YYNGEE.

Concerning this clone itself: A junction boundary mismatches the germline segment, possibly from a read error. V usage is TRBV20-1 and J usage is TRBJ2-2; unclear D gene. The CDR3 loop spans 10 amino acids. CDR1 is DFQATT and CDR2 is SNEGSKA in the germline V gene (reference sequence). CDR3 bases: TGCAGTGCCAGAGGCGGGGAGCTGTTTTTT. The encoded protein is CSARGGELFF.

The genes are TRBV20-1 and TRBJ1-2; D is unclear. Germline assignment: CDR1 DFQATT and CDR2 SNEGSKA (reference sequence). Deletions cut 8 bases from V and 2 bases from J, with 9 bases between. The CDR3 has 11 amino acids. The CDR3 nucleotides are TGCAGTCAGGAGCGGAACTATGGCTACACCTTC. This gives the protein CSQERNYGYTF.

The V call is TRBV30, the J call TRBJ2-2; a possible D gene is TRBD2 (5 bases). V lost 2 bases and J lost 8, with 9 bases in between. CDR1 and CDR2 from the germline V gene are GTSNPN and SVGIG (reference sequence). The CDR3 is 12 residues long. The CDR3 DNA reads TGTGCCTGGAGTTCCGGGGTTGGGGAGCTGTTTTTT. This sequence encodes CAWSSGVGELFF. The full variable domain, its missing parts supplied by reference TRBV30 and TRBJ2-2, is SQTIHQWPATLVQPVGSPLSLECTVEGTSNPNLYWYRQAAGRGLQLLFYSVGIGQISSEVPQNLSASRPQDRQFILSSKKLLLSDSGFYLCAWSSGVGELFFGEGSRLTVL.

A few counts support this clone. The chain combines TRBV5-1 with TRBJ2-5; D remains ambiguous. Trimming shortened V by 2 bases and J by 5 bases, and 10 bases separated the two germline ends. The CDR3 loop spans 13 amino acids. Germline V CDR1 and CDR2: SGHRS, YFSETQ. CDR3 residues: CASSLFLDETQYF. DNA for the CDR3: TGCGCCAGCAGCTTATTCCTAGACGAGACCCAGTACTTC.

The CDR3 coding sequence is TGTGCCAGCAGCCCAGGGACCGCGCGGTATGGCTACACCTTC. Its protein product is CASSPGTARYGYTF. The chain has TRBV11-2 and TRBJ1-2, with a weak D call TRBD1 (5 bases). V lost 5 bases to trimming and J lost 5 bases, with 15 bases between them. CDR3 length: 14 residues. Germline V gene lookup returns CDR1 SGHAT and CDR2 FQNNGV.

The V gene is TRBV30, the J gene TRBJ2-7; 7 bases are a match to TRBD1. From germline, CDR1 is GTSNPN and CDR2 SVGIG (reference sequence). Unmatched junction bases numbered 4, after V lost 0 bases and J lost 11 bases. The CDR3 totals 11 residues. CDR3 coding DNA: TGTGCCTGGAGTGTACAGGGGACGGAGTACTTC. As protein: CAWSVQGTEYF.

A single count supports this clone. The V and J genes are TRBV30 and TRBJ2-5, with D possibly being TRBD1 (5 bases). Germline values: CDR1 GTSNPN, CDR2 SVGIG (reference sequence). V lost 3 bases to trimming and J lost 5 bases, with 10 bases between them. The CDR3 runs to 12 residues. In nucleotides, the CDR3 is TGTGCCTGGAGCGGACATATGGAGACCCAGTACTTC. This codes for CAWSGHMETQYF.

This rearrangement joins TRBV9 to TRBJ1-1; the D is unclear. V lost 6 bases and J lost 5, with 14 bases in between. Germline CDR1 is SGDLS and CDR2 is YYNGEE. The CDR3 covers 13 residues. CDR3 sequence: CASTRNTGTEAFF. As DNA, the CDR3 is TGTGCCAGCACACGAAACACGGGTACTGAAGCTTTCTTT.

The chain has TRBV7-6 and TRBJ1-5, with 8 bases aligning to TRBD1. The V gene end was trimmed by 4 bases and the J gene end by 9 bases; junction bases not matched to a gene: 5. The CDR3 consists of 13 residues. Germline CDR1 SGHVS, CDR2 FNYEAQ. CDR3 nucleotides: TGTGCCAGCAGCTCGGGACAGGACCGGCCCCAGCATTTT. Protein: CASSSGQDRPQHF.

The rearrangement links TRBV6-5 to TRBJ2-1, with TRBD1 identical over 7 bases. CDR3 size: 15 residues. Losses at the gene ends were 9 bases for V and 8 bases for J; bases not matched to a gene: 16. Germline CDR1 and CDR2: MNHEY and SVGAGI. This chain's CDR3 is CASMLRGGSIDEQFF. CDR3 nucleotides: TGTGCCAGTATGCTACGAGGGGGCAGTATCGATGAGCAGTTCTTC.

V usage is TRBV7-2 and J usage is TRBJ2-3; perhaps TRBD2 as D (5 bases). In germline, CDR1 is SGHTA, CDR2 FQGNSA. The CDR3 is 14 residues long. Trimming cost V 3 bases and J 0 bases, with 7 bases left between them. DNA for the CDR3: TGTGCCAGCAGCTTGGGAGCGAGCACAGATACGCAGTATTTT. This codes for CASSLGASTDTQYF.

The genes are TRBV5-1 and TRBJ1-2; the D gene is possibly TRBD1 (6 bases). Germline-derived CDR1 and CDR2 are SGHRS and YFSETQ. The V end was cut by 4 bases, the J end by 4 bases, with 14 bases between. The CDR3 has 14 residues. The CDR3 sequence: CASSLGTIPYGYTF. For the CDR3, the DNA is TGCGCCAGCAGCCTCGGGACAATCCCCTATGGCTACACCTTC. Supplemented by reference TRBV5-1 and TRBJ1-2, the full variable domain reads KAGVTQTPRYLIKTRGQQVTLSCSPISGHRSVSWYQQTPGQGLQFLFEYFSETQRNKGNFPGRFSGRQFSNSRSEMNVSTLELGDSALYLCASSLGTIPYGYTFGSGTRLTVV.

There are a few counts of this clone. This CDR3 reads CASGTAPGEKLFF. The CDR3 DNA reads TGTGCCAGTGGGACAGCCCCGGGGGAAAAACTGTTTTTT. The genes are TRBV2 and TRBJ1-4, with TRBD1 identical over 7 bases. There are 13 residues in the CDR3. Unmatched junction bases numbered 9, after V lost 9 bases and J lost 8 bases. The germline V gene has CDR1 SNHLY and CDR2 FYNNEI.

The chain combines TRBV27 with TRBJ2-7, with TRBD2 as a possible D gene (7 bases). Trimming took off 6 bases at V and 4 bases at J, with 16 bases between the two ends. CDR1 is MNHEY and CDR2 is SMNVEV in the germline V gene (reference sequence). The CDR3 runs 14 residues. In DNA form, the CDR3 reads TGTGCCAGCAGGGGGGGGCGGCCGGGGTACGAGCAGTACTTC. Amino acids: CASRGGRPGYEQYF.

V usage is TRBV30 and J usage is TRBJ1-2; D gene ambiguous. Germline assignment: CDR1 GTSNPN and CDR2 SVGIG (reference sequence). The length of the CDR3 is 13 residues. V dropped 1 base and J dropped 8 bases, with 14 bases sitting between them. CDR3 in DNA: TGTGCCTGGAGTGCTGGGGATATTGGAGGCTACACCTTC. It yields the protein CAWSAGDIGGYTF.

The genes are TRBV7-2 and TRBJ1-2; 8 nucleotides agree with TRBD1. Trimming at V came to 4 bases and at J to 7 bases, leaving 5 bases not matched to a gene. The CDR3 runs to 13 residues. The germline V gene encodes CDR1 SGHTA and CDR2 FQGNSA. The CDR3 coding sequence is TGTGCCAGCAGCTGGGGGACAGGCCGTGGCTACACCTTC. Its translation: CASSWGTGRGYTF.

The chain joins TRBV9 to TRBJ1-5, with a weak D call TRBD1 (5 bases). Germline lookup yields CDR1 SGDLS and CDR2 YYNGEE. CDR3 length: 16 amino acids. V was clipped by 0 bases and J by 2 bases, with 12 bases between them. CDR3 amino acids: CASSVAGGRGNQPQHF. Written as DNA, the CDR3 is TGTGCCAGCAGCGTAGCCGGGGGAAGAGGCAATCAGCCCCAGCATTTT.

Points on this clone: This sample also contains other DNA sequences that code for the same CDR3. The genes are TRBV15 and TRBJ1-2, with D maybe TRBD1 (6 bases). The germline V gene has CDR1 LNHNV and CDR2 YYDKDF (reference sequence). This CDR3 comprises 14 residues. V lost 0 bases, J lost 4 bases, and 9 bases lay in between. As DNA, the CDR3 is TGTGCCACCAGCAGAGATCGAGGGGGCTATGGCTACACCTTC. Translated, it gives CATSRDRGGYGYTF.

The chain is built from TRBV27 and TRBJ1-5; D is unclear. V lost 5 bases, J lost 3 bases, and 8 bases lay in between. The CDR3 covers 13 residues. Germline CDR1 and CDR2: MNHEY and SMNVEV (reference sequence). Here the CDR3 reads CASSRAHNQPQHF. CDR3 DNA: TGTGCCAGCAGTCGCGCCCACAATCAGCCCCAGCATTTT.

This CDR3 reads CASSPSDGREQYF. CDR3 in DNA: TGTGCCAGCAGCCCGAGCGATGGGCGCGAGCAGTACTTC. The rearrangement uses TRBV7-8 and TRBJ2-7; unclear D gene. Per germline, CDR1 SGHVS and CDR2 FQNEAQ. V shed 5 bases and J shed 6 bases, with 14 bases lying between them. The CDR3 covers 13 residues.

This clone was found a few times. J is TRBJ2-5 and V is TRBV6-8; D not resolved. Germline CDR1 is MNHGY and CDR2 is SAAAGT. The CDR3 sequence is 12 residues long. The CDR3 loop reads CGRGQIQETQYF. In DNA, the CDR3 is TGTGGAAGAGGTCAGATCCAAGAGACCCAGTACTTC.

The rearrangement joins TRBV7-8 to TRBJ1-2; TRBD1 matches 8 bases. This CDR3 is built from 15 residues. V shed 5 bases, J shed 1 base, and the junction held 6 bases outside the gene matches. Germline V gene sequence: CDR1 SGHVS, CDR2 FQNEAQ. DNA for the CDR3: TGTGCCAGCAGCACCCGGACAGGGTATAACTATGGCTACACCTTC. Translating gives CASSTRTGYNYGYTF.

The chain recombines TRBV7-8 with TRBJ1-5; D not certain. Germline V CDR1 and CDR2: SGHVS, FQNEAQ. V shed 5 bases and J shed 8 bases, with 13 bases lying between them. The CDR3 is made up of 13 amino acids. CDR3 sequence (DNA): TGTGCCAGCAGCCAAATTGTGCCGGAGCCCCAGCATTTT. It translates to CASSQIVPEPQHF.

This chain uses TRBV11-3 with TRBJ2-3, with TRBD1 as a possible D gene (5 bases). This CDR3 comprises 15 residues. Per germline, CDR1 SGHNT and CDR2 YENEEA. The V gene lost 5 bases and the J gene lost 0 bases, with 12 bases spanning the gap. The CDR3, as DNA: TGTGCCAGCAGCATCACAGGTCAAAGCACAGATACGCAGTATTTT. Residues: CASSITGQSTDTQYF.

This clone was seen a single time. The genes are TRBV7-2 and TRBJ1-6; possibly TRBD1 for D (5 bases). Trimming pared 5 bases from V and 5 bases from J, leaving 10 bases between. This CDR3 comprises 14 residues. Germline lookup yields CDR1 SGHTA and CDR2 FQGNSA. The DNA of the CDR3 is TGTGCCAGCAGCCAGGGACGGAATAATTCACCCCTCCACTTT. It specifies CASSQGRNNSPLHF.

The V call is TRBV5-6, the J call TRBJ1-2, with D uncertain. Germline V CDR1 and CDR2: SGHDT, YYEEEE. Trimming cost V 0 bases and J 0 bases, with 9 bases left between them. The CDR3 runs 15 residues. The CDR3 sequence: CASSLVGSTNYGYTF. For the CDR3, the DNA is TGTGCCAGCAGCTTGGTGGGCAGCACTAACTATGGCTACACCTTC.

This clone was detected a few times. This CDR3 is CAWSVAVGYTF. Here the CDR3 DNA reads TGTGCCTGGAGTGTAGCAGTTGGCTACACCTTC. V is TRBV30 and J is TRBJ1-2; D not certain. Per germline, CDR1 GTSNPN and CDR2 SVGIG (reference sequence). The V end lost 0 bases, the J end lost 7 bases, and 6 bases lay between the germline ends. CDR3 length: 11 amino acids.

The chain uses TRBV29-1 and TRBJ1-2; D gene uncertain. The length of the CDR3 is 14 residues. The germline V gene has CDR1 SQVTM and CDR2 ANQGSEA. V dropped 4 bases and J dropped 1 base, with 13 bases sitting between them. The CDR3: CSVVGVGFNYGYTF. For the CDR3, the DNA is TGCAGCGTTGTAGGTGTTGGGTTTAACTATGGCTACACCTTC.

The chain combines TRBV6-5 with TRBJ2-3; weak D call: TRBD2 (6 bases). Germline lookup yields CDR1 MNHEY and CDR2 SVGAGI. The V end lost 4 bases, the J end lost 4 bases, and 12 bases lay between the germline ends. The CDR3 spans 14 residues. The CDR3 nucleotides read TGTGCCAGCAGTTTGACGTGGGACTCAGATACGCAGTATTTT. This codes for CASSLTWDSDTQYF.